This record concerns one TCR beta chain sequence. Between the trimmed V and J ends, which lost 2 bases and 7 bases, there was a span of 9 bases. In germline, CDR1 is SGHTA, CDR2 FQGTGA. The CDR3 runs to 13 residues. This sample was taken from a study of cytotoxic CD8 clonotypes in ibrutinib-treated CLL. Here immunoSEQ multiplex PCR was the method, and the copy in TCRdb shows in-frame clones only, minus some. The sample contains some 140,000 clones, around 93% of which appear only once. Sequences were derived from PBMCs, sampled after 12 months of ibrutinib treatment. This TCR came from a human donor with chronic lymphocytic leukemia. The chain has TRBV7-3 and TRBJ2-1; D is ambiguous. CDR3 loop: CASSLGMENEQFF. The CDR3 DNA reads TGTGCCAGCAGCTTAGGTATGGAGAATGAGCAGTTCTTC.